These T cell receptor beta chains were read from a single sample in a study of cytomegalovirus exposure and HLA in healthy donors. Only in-frame clones appear in the TCRdb table, and some are missing; sequencing was by immunoSEQ multiplex PCR. The data show some 170,000 clones, with roughly 87% seen just once and around 1.5% held by the top ten. Sequencing was carried out using PBMCs. The receptors originated from a girl under 18 in good health and CMV-seropositive. Each CDR3 is given with its conserved first and last residue.

v_gene	j_gene	CDR3aa
TRBV9	TRBJ2-7	CASSLRDRGVYEQYF
TRBV2	TRBJ2-1	CASSAKTGVFYNEQFF
TRBV10-3	TRBJ1-2	CAISGSTGGFGGYTF
TRBV7-8	TRBJ1-1	CASSSVFDSRYTEAFF
TRBV5-1	TRBJ2-3	CASSLRQQGNTDTQYF
TRBV29-1	TRBJ2-5	CSVPGGGGEETQYF
TRBV4-2	TRBJ2-7	CASSTTPGTGTGEQYF
TRBV5-1	TRBJ1-2	CASSLQGPYGYTF
TRBV28	TRBJ1-4	CASLPGGAGEKLFF
TRBV2	TRBJ2-7	CASSVPGQGWLIVYEQYF
TRBV29-1	TRBJ2-7	CSVGRPDAGGEQYF
TRBV12-5	TRBJ2-5	CASGASGQETQYF
TRBV9	TRBJ1-2	CASSDPEVGLYGYTF
TRBV28	TRBJ2-7	CASSLETGQEYF
TRBV2	TRBJ2-7	CASSGDPIQEPSYEQYF